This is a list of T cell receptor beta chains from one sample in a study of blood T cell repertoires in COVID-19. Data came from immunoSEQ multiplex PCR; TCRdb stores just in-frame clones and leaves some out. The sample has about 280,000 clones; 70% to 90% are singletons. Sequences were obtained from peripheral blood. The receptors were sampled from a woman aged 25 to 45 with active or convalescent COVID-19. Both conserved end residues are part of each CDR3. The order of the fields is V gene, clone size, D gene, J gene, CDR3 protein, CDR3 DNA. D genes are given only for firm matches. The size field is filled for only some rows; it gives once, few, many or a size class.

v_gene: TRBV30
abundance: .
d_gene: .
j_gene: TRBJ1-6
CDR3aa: CAWSAQLNSPLHF
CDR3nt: TGTGCCTGGAGTGCACAGCTTAATTCACCCCTCCACTTT

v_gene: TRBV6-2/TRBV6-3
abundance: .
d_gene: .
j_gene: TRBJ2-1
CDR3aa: CASSYLLGQFGDNEQFF
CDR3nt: TGTGCCAGCAGTTACCTCCTTGGACAGTTCGGAGACAATGAGCAGTTCTTC

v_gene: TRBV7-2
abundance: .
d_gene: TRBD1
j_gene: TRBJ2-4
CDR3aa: CASSLNTGQGLKNIQYF
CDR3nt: TGTGCCAGCAGCCTAAATACCGGACAGGGGTTGAAAAACATTCAGTACTTC

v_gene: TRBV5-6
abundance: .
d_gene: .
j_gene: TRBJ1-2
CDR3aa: CASSLTGPNNYGYTF
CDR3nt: TGTGCCAGCAGCTTGACAGGGCCTAACAACTATGGCTACACCTTC

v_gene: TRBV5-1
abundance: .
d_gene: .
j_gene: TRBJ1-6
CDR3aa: CASSLAEYRPNSPLHF
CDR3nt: TGCGCCAGCAGCTTGGCTGAGTACCGCCCTAATTCACCCCTCCACTTT

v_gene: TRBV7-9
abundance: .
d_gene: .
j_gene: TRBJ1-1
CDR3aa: CASSRWTEGGTEAFF
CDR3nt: TGTGCCAGCAGCCGTTGGACGGAAGGGGGCACTGAAGCTTTCTTT

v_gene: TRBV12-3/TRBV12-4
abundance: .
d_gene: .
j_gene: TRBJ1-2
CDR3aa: CASSPMGAGYTF
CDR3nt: TGTGCCAGCAGTCCCATGGGGGCGGGTTACACCTTC

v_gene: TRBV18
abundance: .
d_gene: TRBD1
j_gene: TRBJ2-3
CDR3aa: CASSSTGFVSTDTQYF
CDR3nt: TGTGCCAGCTCATCGACAGGGTTTGTGAGCACAGATACGCAGTATTTT

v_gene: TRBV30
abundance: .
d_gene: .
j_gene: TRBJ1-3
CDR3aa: CAWSVAVSGNTIYF
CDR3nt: TGTGCCTGGAGTGTAGCGGTCTCTGGAAACACCATATATTTT

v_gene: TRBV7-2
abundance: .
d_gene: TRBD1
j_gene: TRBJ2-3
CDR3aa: CASSLDGLGGQGADTQYF
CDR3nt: TGTGCCAGCAGCTTAGATGGACTGGGGGGACAGGGGGCAGATACGCAGTATTTT

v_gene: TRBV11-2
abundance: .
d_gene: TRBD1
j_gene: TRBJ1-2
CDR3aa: CASSPGTASYNYGYTF
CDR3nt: TGTGCCAGCAGCCCCGGGACAGCATCTTATAACTATGGCTACACCTTC

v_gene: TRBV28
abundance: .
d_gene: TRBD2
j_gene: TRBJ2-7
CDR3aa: CASSLLGLAGSSYEQYF
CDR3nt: TGTGCCAGCAGTTTATTGGGACTAGCGGGGAGCTCCTACGAGCAGTACTTC

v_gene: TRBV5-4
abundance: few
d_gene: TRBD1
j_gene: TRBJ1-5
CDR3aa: CASSEGPRQGENQPQHF
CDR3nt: TGTGCCAGCAGTGAGGGCCCGCGACAGGGGGAAAATCAGCCCCAGCATTTT

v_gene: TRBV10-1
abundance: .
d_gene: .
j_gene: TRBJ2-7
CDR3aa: CASSEGSYEQYF
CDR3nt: TGCGCCAGCAGTGAGGGTAGCTACGAGCAGTACTTC

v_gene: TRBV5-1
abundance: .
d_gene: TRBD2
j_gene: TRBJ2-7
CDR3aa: CASSLRSSGDYEQYF
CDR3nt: TGCGCCAGCAGCTTGAGGTCTAGCGGGGATTACGAGCAGTACTTC

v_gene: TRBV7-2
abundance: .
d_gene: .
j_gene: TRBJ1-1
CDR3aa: CASSPPFRDTEAFF
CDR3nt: TGTGCCAGCAGCCCCCCCTTCAGGGACACTGAAGCTTTCTTT

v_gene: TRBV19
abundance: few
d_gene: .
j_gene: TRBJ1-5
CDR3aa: CASSIDAGYSNQPQHF
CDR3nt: TGTGCCAGTAGTATAGACGCAGGGTATAGCAATCAGCCCCAGCATTTT

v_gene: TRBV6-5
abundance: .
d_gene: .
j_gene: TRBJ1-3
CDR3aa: CATRQNSGNTIYF
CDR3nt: TGTGCCACACGACAGAACTCTGGAAACACCATATATTTT

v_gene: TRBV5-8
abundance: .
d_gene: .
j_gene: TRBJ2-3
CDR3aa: CASSLDGRITDTQYF
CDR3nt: TGTGCCAGCAGCTTGGACGGGAGAATCACAGATACGCAGTATTTT

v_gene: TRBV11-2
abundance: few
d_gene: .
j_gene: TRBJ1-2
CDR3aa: CASSFNGVYGYTF
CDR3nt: TGTGCCAGCAGCTTTAACGGTGTCTATGGCTACACCTTC

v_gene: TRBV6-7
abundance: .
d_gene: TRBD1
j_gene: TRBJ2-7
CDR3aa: CASSYPGQGAYEQYF
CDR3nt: TGTGCCAGCAGTTACCCGGGACAGGGGGCCTACGAGCAGTACTTC

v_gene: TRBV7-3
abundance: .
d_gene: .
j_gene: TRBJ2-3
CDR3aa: CASSLGGATDTQYF
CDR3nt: TGTGCCAGCAGCTTAGGCGGGGCCACAGATACGCAGTATTTT

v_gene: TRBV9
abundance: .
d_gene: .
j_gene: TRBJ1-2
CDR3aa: CASTKGQGGYTF
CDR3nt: TGTGCCAGCACTAAGGGGCAGGGGGGCTACACCTTC

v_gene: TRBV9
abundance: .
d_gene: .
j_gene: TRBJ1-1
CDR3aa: CASSVVGLRDTEAFF
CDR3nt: TGTGCCAGCAGCGTAGTGGGGCTCCGGGACACTGAAGCTTTCTTT

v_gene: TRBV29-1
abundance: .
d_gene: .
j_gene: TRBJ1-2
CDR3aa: CSVDPWGLDYTF
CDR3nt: TGCAGCGTTGATCCGTGGGGCCTTGACTACACCTTC

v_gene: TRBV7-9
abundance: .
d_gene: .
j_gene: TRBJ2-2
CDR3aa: CASSWGGQANTGELFF
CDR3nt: TGTGCCAGCAGCTGGGGGGGACAGGCGAACACCGGGGAGCTGTTTTTT

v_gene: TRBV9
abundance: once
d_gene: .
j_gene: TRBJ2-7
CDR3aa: CASSVDESSYEQYF
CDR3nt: TGTGCCAGCAGCGTAGATGAGAGCTCCTACGAGCAGTACTTC

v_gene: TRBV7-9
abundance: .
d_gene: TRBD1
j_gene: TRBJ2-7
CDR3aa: CASSLGTGWYEQYF
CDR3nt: TGTGCCAGCAGCTTAGGGACAGGGTGGTACGAGCAGTACTTC

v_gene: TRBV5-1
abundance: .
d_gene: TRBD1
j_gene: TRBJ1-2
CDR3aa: CASSKTQGALGYTF
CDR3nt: TGCGCCAGCAGCAAGACCCAGGGGGCATTGGGCTACACCTTC